The present entry profiles one T cell receptor beta chain with its context. The sample comes from a study of cytotoxic CD8 clonotypes in ibrutinib-treated CLL. Data came from immunoSEQ multiplex PCR; TCRdb stores just in-frame clones and leaves some out. Of around 150,000 clones listed, approximately 80% are singletons. This CDR3 has 15 residues. Trimming removed 0 bases from V and 2 bases from J, with 11 bases in between. Germline V gene data show CDR1 as MNHEY and CDR2 as SMNVEV (reference sequence). Sequenced here: PBMCs, sampled after 36 months of ibrutinib treatment. This sequence was found in a human donor with chronic lymphocytic leukemia. J is TRBJ2-7 and V is TRBV27; perhaps TRBD1 as D (5 bases). This chain's CDR3 is CASSLSFDRTYEQYF. The CDR3 DNA reads TGTGCCAGCAGTTTATCCTTCGACAGAACCTACGAGCAGTACTTC.